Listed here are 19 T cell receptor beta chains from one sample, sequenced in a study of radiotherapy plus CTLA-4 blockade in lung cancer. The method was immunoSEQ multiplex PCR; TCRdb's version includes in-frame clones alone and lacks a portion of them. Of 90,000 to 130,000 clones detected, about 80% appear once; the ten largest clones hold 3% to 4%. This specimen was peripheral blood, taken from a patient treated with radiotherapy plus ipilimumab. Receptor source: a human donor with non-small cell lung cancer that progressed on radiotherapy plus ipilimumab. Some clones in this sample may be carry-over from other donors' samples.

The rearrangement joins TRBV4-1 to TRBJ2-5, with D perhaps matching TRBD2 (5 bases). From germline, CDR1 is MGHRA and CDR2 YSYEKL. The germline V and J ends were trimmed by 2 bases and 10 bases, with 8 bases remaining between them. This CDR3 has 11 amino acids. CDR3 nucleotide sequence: TGCGCCAGCAGCCAACCCGGGATCCAGTACTTC. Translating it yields CASSQPGIQYF.

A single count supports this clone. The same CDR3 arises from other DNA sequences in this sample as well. The CDR3 is CASSPPGPGYTF. As DNA, the CDR3 is TGTGCCAGCTCACCACCGGGCCCTGGCTACACCTTC. The chain couples TRBV18 to TRBJ1-2; D is ambiguous. There are 12 residues in the CDR3. The germline V gene has CDR1 KGHSH and CDR2 LQKENI. V lost 0 bases and J 7 bases, leaving 6 bases between the germline ends.

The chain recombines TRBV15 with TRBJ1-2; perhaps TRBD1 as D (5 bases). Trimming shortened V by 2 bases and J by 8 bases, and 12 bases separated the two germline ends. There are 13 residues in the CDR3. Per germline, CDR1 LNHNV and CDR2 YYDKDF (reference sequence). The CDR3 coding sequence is TGTGCCACCAGCAGACTGAAAGGGGACGGCTACACCTTC. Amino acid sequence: CATSRLKGDGYTF. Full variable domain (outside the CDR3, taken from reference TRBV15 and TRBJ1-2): DAMVIQNPRYQVTQFGKPVTLSCSQTLNHNVMYWYQQKSSQAPKLLFHYYDKDFNNEADTPDNFQSRRPNTSFCFLDIRSPGLGDTAMYLCATSRLKGDGYTFGSGTRLTVV.

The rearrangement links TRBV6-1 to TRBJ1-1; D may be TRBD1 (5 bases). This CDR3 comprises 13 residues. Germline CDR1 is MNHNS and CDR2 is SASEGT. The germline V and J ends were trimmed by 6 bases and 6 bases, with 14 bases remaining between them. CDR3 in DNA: TGTGCCAGCAGATTGGGCAGGGCCTCTGAAGCTTTCTTT. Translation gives CASRLGRASEAFF.

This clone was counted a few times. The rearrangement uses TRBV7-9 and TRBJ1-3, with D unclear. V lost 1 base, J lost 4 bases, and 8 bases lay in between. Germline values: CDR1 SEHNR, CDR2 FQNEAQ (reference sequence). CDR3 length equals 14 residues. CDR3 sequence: CASSLGFGGNTIYF. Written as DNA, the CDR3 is TGTGCCAGCAGCTTAGGTTTCGGGGGAAACACCATATATTTT.

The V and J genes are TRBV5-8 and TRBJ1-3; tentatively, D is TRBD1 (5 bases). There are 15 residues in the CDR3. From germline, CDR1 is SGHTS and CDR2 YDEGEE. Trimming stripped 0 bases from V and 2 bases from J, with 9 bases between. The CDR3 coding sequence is TGTGCCAGCAGCTTGGGACAGTATACTGGAAACACCATATATTTT. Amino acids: CASSLGQYTGNTIYF.

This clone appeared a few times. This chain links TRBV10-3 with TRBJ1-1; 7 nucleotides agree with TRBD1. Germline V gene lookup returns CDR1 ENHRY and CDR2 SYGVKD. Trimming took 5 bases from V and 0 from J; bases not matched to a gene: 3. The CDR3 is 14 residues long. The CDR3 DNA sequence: TGTGCCATCAGTAGGGACAGTCTGAACACTGAAGCTTTCTTT. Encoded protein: CAISRDSLNTEAFF.

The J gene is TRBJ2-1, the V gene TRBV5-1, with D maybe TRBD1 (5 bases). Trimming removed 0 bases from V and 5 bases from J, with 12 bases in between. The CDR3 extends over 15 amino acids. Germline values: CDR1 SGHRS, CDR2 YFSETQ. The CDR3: CASSLGVSDNNEQFF. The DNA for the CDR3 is TGCGCCAGCAGCTTGGGAGTGTCGGACAACAATGAGCAGTTCTTC.

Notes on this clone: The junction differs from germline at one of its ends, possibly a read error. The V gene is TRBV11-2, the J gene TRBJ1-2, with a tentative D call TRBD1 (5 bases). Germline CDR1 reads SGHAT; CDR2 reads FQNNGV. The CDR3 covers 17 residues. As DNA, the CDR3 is TGTGCCAGCAGCCTAGATGTGTTTCAGGGCGGCAACTATGGCTACACCTTC. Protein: CASSLDVFQGGNYGYTF.

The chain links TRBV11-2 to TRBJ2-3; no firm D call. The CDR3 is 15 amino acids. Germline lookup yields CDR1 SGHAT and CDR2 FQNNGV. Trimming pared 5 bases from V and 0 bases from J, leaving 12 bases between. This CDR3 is CASSPVISSTDTQYF. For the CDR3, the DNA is TGTGCCAGCAGCCCCGTTATTTCTAGCACAGATACGCAGTATTTT.

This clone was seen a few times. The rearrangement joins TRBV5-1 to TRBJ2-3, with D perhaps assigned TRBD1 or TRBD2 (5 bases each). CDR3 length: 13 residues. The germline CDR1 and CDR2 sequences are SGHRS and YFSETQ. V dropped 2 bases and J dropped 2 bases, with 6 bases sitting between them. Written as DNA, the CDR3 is TGCGCCAGCAGCTTTGGGACCACAGATACGCAGTATTTT. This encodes CASSFGTTDTQYF. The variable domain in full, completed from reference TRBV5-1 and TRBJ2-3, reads KAGVTQTPRYLIKTRGQQVTLSCSPISGHRSVSWYQQTPGQGLQFLFEYFSETQRNKGNFPGRFSGRQFSNSRSEMNVSTLELGDSALYLCASSFGTTDTQYFGPGTRLTVL.

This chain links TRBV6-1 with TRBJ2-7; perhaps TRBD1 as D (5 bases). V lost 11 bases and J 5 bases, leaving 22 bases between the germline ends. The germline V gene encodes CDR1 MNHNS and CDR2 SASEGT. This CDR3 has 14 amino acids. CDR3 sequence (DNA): TGTGCCGGACAATCAGGTCATTCCCAGAACGAGCAGTACTTC. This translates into CAGQSGHSQNEQYF.

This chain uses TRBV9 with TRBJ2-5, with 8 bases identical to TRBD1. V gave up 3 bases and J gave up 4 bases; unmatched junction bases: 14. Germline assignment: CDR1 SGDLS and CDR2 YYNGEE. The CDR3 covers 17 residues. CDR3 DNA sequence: TGTGCCAGCAGCGCCCTACCAGGACAGGGCGTTGGAGAGACCCAGTACTTC. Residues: CASSALPGQGVGETQYF.

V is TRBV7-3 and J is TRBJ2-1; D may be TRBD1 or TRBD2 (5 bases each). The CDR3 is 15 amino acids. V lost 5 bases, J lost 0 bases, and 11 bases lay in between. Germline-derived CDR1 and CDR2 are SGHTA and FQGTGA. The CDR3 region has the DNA TGTGCCAGCAGCCTTGGGGGATTCTCCTACAATGAGCAGTTCTTC. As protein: CASSLGGFSYNEQFF.

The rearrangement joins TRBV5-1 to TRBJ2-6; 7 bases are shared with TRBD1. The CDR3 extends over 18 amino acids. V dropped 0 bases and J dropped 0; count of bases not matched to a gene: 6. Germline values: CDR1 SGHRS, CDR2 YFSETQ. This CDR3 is CASSLVPTGISGANVLTF. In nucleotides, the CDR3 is TGCGCCAGCAGCTTGGTGCCGACAGGGATCTCTGGGGCCAACGTCCTGACTTTC.

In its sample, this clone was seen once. CDR3 bases: TGTGCCAGCAGTTACGTGTCAGGGGGCTTTGAAAAACTGTTTTTT. Its translation: CASSYVSGGFEKLFF. The chain is built from TRBV6-6 and TRBJ1-4; 8 bases are a match to TRBD1. V gave up 2 bases and J gave up 7 bases; unmatched junction bases: 6. Per germline, CDR1 MNHNY and CDR2 SVGAGI (reference sequence). The CDR3 totals 15 residues.

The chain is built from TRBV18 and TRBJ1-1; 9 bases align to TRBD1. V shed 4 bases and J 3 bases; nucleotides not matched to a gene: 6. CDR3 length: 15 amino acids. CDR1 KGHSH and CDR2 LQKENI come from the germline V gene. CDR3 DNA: TGTGCCAGCTCACGCGACAGGGGGATTGACACTGAAGCTTTCTTT. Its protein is CASSRDRGIDTEAFF.

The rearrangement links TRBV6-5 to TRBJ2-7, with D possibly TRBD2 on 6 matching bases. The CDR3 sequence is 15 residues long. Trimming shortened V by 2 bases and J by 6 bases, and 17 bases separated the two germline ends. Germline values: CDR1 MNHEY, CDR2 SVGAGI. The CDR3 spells CASSYAGLSTIEQYF. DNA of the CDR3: TGTGCCAGCAGTTACGCGGGACTCTCGACGATCGAGCAGTACTTC.

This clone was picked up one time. This CDR3 reads CASSLFSGGNQETQYF. CDR3 DNA: TGCGCCAGCAGCTTGTTTAGCGGGGGAAACCAAGAGACCCAGTACTTC. V is TRBV5-1 and J is TRBJ2-5; 9 bases agree with TRBD2. This CDR3 has 16 amino acids. Germline loops: CDR1 SGHRS, CDR2 YFSETQ. Germline trimming cut 1 base from V and 0 bases from J; bases unmatched to any gene: 4.